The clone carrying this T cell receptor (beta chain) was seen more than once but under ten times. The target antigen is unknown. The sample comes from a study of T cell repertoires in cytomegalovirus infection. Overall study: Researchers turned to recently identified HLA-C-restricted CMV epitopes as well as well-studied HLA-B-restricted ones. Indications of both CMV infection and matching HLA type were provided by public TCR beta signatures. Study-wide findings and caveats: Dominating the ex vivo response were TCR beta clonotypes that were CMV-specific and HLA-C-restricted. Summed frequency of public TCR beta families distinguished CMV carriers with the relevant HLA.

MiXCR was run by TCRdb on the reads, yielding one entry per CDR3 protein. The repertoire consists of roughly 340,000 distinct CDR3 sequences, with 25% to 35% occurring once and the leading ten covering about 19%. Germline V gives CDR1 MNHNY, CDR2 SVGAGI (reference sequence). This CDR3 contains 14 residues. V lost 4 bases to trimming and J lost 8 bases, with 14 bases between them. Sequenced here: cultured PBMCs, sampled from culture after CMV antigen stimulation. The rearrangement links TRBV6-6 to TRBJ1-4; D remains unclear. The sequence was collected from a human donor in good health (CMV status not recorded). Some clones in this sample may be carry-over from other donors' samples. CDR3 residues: CASSSAGRWEKLFF. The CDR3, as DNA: TGTGCCAGCAGTTCAGCGGGGAGATGGGAAAAACTGTTTTTT.